This is a list of T cell receptor beta chains from one sample in a study of blood T cell repertoires in COVID-19. Sequencing was performed with immunoSEQ multiplex PCR; in TCRdb, only in-frame clones are kept and a portion is missing. The table has fewer than 250,000 clones, roughly 87% seen once. The sequencing input was PBMCs or T cells enriched from blood (not recorded which). The receptors originated from a man in his thirties or forties in a cohort exposed to, infected with or recovered from COVID-19 (not recorded which). The CDR3 runs from the conserved cysteine through the conserved F or W. D genes are given only for firm matches. Part of the rows lack a size; the others show once, few, many or a class for expanded clones.

D gene	clone size	V gene	J gene	CDR3 DNA	CDR3 protein
-	-	TRBV6-5	TRBJ2-1	TGTGCCAGCAGTAAGGGGGGGGCGCAGTACAATGAGCAGTTCTTC	CASSKGGAQYNEQFF
TRBD2	-	TRBV6-5	TRBJ2-7	TGTGCCAGCAGGAAGCGGGAGGGCTCCTACGAGCAGTACTTC	CASRKREGSYEQYF
-	-	TRBV28	TRBJ1-5	TGTGCCAGCAGTTTATCCCCAGGGGAACCCAATCAGCCCCAGCATTTT	CASSLSPGEPNQPQHF
TRBD1	-	TRBV24-1	TRBJ1-5	TGTGCCACCAGCACAGGGGGGAATCAGCCCCAGCATTTT	CATSTGGNQPQHF
-	-	TRBV19	TRBJ2-1	TGTGCCAGCTCGGACTCTTACAATGAGCAGTTCTTC	CASSDSYNEQFF
-	few	TRBV21-1	TRBJ1-3	TGTGCCAGCAGCAAAGGACACTCTGGAAACACCATATATTTT	CASSKGHSGNTIYF
-	-	TRBV12-3/TRBV12-4	TRBJ2-3	TGTGCCAGCAGTCCAGACTCCGGCCAGCAGTATTTT	CASSPDSGQQYF
-	-	TRBV28	TRBJ1-1	TGTGCCAGCACCCCCGGACACATTGACACTGAAGCTTTCTTT	CASTPGHIDTEAFF
TRBD1	once	TRBV6-5	TRBJ1-2	TGTGCCAGCAGCGGCCGGGACAGGGACTATGGCTACACCTTC	CASSGRDRDYGYTF
-	-	TRBV29-1	TRBJ2-5	TGCAGCGTTGGGTTAGGACACTCCCAAGAGACCCAGTACTTC	CSVGLGHSQETQYF
TRBD2	-	TRBV9	TRBJ2-3	TGTGCCAGCAGCCCTAAAACGGGAGGGCCTACAGATACGCAGTATTTT	CASSPKTGGPTDTQYF
-	-	TRBV21-1	TRBJ1-5	TGTGCCAGCAGTCAAGTCCCTGCGGGATATAGCAATCAGCCCCAGCATTTT	CASSQVPAGYSNQPQHF
-	-	TRBV9	TRBJ2-7	TGTGCCAGCAGCGTAGGAATAGGTCCCACGGGCGAGCAGTACTTC	CASSVGIGPTGEQYF
-	once	TRBV5-4	TRBJ1-2	TGTGCCAGCAGCCAAGGGGGGGGGAACTATGGCTACACCTTC	CASSQGGGNYGYTF
-	-	TRBV27	TRBJ1-5	TGTGCCAGCAGTTTAGCAGGGTCCCTTAGCAATCAGCCCCAGCATTTT	CASSLAGSLSNQPQHF
TRBD1	-	TRBV9	TRBJ2-7	TGTGCCAGCAGCGCAATGACAGGGGGTTCCTACGAGCAGTACTTC	CASSAMTGGSYEQYF
-	-	TRBV6-5	TRBJ1-5	TGTGCCAGCAAGGACAGTTTCCATAGCAATCAGCCCCAGCATTTT	CASKDSFHSNQPQHF
TRBD1	-	TRBV5-1	TRBJ1-1	TGCGCCAGCAGTCCCTGGAAGGCCGGGACAGGTACTACCATGAACACTGAAGCTTTCTTT	CASSPWKAGTGTTMNTEAFF
TRBD1	-	TRBV9	TRBJ2-7	TGTGCCAGCAGCGTCTTAGACAGGGTTAACGAGCAGTACTTC	CASSVLDRVNEQYF
TRBD1	once	TRBV9	TRBJ2-1	TGTGCCAGCAGCTTTCGACAGGGATCGGGGATTGGCAATGAGCAGTTCTTC	CASSFRQGSGIGNEQFF
-	-	TRBV7-2	TRBJ1-1	TGTGCCAGCAGCTTAGGACTCCCTGAAGCTTTCTTT	CASSLGLPEAFF
-	-	TRBV6-5	TRBJ2-7	TGTGCCAGCATCCCCCCGGGCGGGGGCACCTACGAGCAGTACTTC	CASIPPGGGTYEQYF
TRBD2	-	TRBV19	TRBJ2-3	TGTGCCAGTAGTATAACTCCCGGGAGGTCAGATACGCAGTATTTT	CASSITPGRSDTQYF
TRBD1	-	TRBV11-2	TRBJ1-6	TGTGCCAGCAGCGGTGACAGGGCCTCACCCCTCCACTTT	CASSGDRASPLHF
-	-	TRBV9	TRBJ1-1	TGTGCCAGCAGCGTAAGGCCGGGGGTGGGCGGGGTAACTGAAGCTTTCTTT	CASSVRPGVGGVTEAFF
TRBD1	-	TRBV5-1	TRBJ2-1	TGCGCCAGCAGCGCGGGACAGGGCTCCTACAATGAGCAGTTCTTC	CASSAGQGSYNEQFF
TRBD1	-	TRBV5-1	TRBJ1-2	TGCGCCAGCAGCTTGACAGGGGACTATGGCTACACCTTC	CASSLTGDYGYTF
-	-	TRBV7-6	TRBJ2-3	TGTGCCAGCAGCTTAGGCGTAGTGTCTGCTCCTAGCACAGATACGCAGTATTTT	CASSLGVVSAPSTDTQYF
-	-	TRBV27	TRBJ2-2	TGTGCCAGCAGTCAAACAGCCTTGAACACCGGGGAGCTGTTTTTT	CASSQTALNTGELFF
TRBD1	once	TRBV28	TRBJ2-7	TGTGCCAGCAGTCTCTCGGGACAGGGGTGGTACGAGCAGTACTTC	CASSLSGQGWYEQYF
-	-	TRBV18	TRBJ2-7	TGTGCCAGCTCACCACGGACAGGAGGGACCCTCTCCTACGAGCAGTACTTC	CASSPRTGGTLSYEQYF
TRBD1	-	TRBV12-5	TRBJ1-6	TGTGCTAGTGGTTCGTGGACAGGGGAAGGTAAGGCCTATAATTCACCCCTCCACTTT	CASGSWTGEGKAYNSPLHF
TRBD2	-	TRBV7-2	TRBJ2-7	TGTGCCAGCAGCGCCGCCGGGACTAGTACCTACGAGCAGTACTTC	CASSAAGTSTYEQYF
-	-	TRBV7-2	TRBJ1-1	TGTGCCAGCAGCTTCCCCGGCACTGAAGCTTTCTTT	CASSFPGTEAFF
-	-	TRBV14	TRBJ2-7	TGTGCCAGCAGCCCGGGACACCACTACGAGCAGTACTTC	CASSPGHHYEQYF
-	few	TRBV19	TRBJ1-2	TGTGCCAGTAGTTTTGGAGCGAATACTAACTATGGCTACACCTTC	CASSFGANTNYGYTF
TRBD2	-	TRBV11-2	TRBJ2-1	TGTGCCAGTAGCGGGAGGGGGGGCAATGAGCAGTTCTTC	CASSGRGGNEQFF
TRBD2	-	TRBV19	TRBJ2-1	TGTGCCAGTAGTACGATTACTAGCGGGAGGGCCGTGAATGAGCAGTTCTTC	CASSTITSGRAVNEQFF
-	once	TRBV6-1	TRBJ1-4	TGTGCCAGCAGTTTGCGACAGGCCCTCCGTGAAAAACTGTTTTTT	CASSLRQALREKLFF
TRBD2	-	TRBV19	TRBJ2-5	TGTGCCAGTAGTATGGGCTCCGGGACTAGCGGGAGGAGTGAGACCCAGTACTTC	CASSMGSGTSGRSETQYF
TRBD1	-	TRBV6-8	TRBJ2-7	TGTGCCAGCAGCAATCGGTTACAGGGGTTTGCCTACGAGCAGTACTTC	CASSNRLQGFAYEQYF
TRBD2	-	TRBV6-2/TRBV6-3	TRBJ2-7	TGTGCCAGCAGTTTGGCTAGCGGTTCTACCCCTGCTCCCTACGAGCAGTACTTC	CASSLASGSTPAPYEQYF
TRBD2	-	TRBV15	TRBJ2-1	TGTGCCACCAGACTTAGCGGGAGTACCGTCGATGAGCAGTTCTTC	CATRLSGSTVDEQFF
-	-	TRBV2	TRBJ2-1	TGTGCCAGCAGGGGCGGGATTGGAAATGAGCAGTTCTTC	CASRGGIGNEQFF
TRBD1	-	TRBV5-1	TRBJ1-3	TGCGCCAGCAGCCCCAGGGGGCCGAGGGGAAACACCATATATTTT	CASSPRGPRGNTIYF
-	-	TRBV7-2	TRBJ2-5	TGTGCCAGCAGCTGGGGGGTACTTCAAGAGACCCAGTACTTC	CASSWGVLQETQYF
-	-	TRBV28	TRBJ1-2	TGTGCCAGCATTACGGGGGGCGCGATCTATGGCTACACCTTC	CASITGGAIYGYTF
TRBD2	-	TRBV4-2	TRBJ2-5	TGTGCCAGCAGCCAAGGGGGACTAGCGGGCCGTAAAGAGACCCAGTACTTC	CASSQGGLAGRKETQYF
-	-	TRBV29-1	TRBJ1-1	TGCAGCGTTAATGGGGGCTTGGGCACTGAAGCTTTCTTT	CSVNGGLGTEAFF
-	-	TRBV7-7	TRBJ2-5	TGTGCTAGCAGCTTAGACCCTAGCGTGGAGACCCAGTACTTC	CASSLDPSVETQYF
TRBD1	-	TRBV5-6	TRBJ1-2	TGTGCCAGCAGCCCGGGACAGGGGTACTATGGCTACACCTTC	CASSPGQGYYGYTF
-	-	TRBV5-6	TRBJ2-7	TGTGCCAGCAGCTCCGAGGTAGGGGTGAAAGAGCAGTACTTC	CASSSEVGVKEQYF
TRBD2	-	TRBV4-3	TRBJ2-6	TGCGCCAGCAGCCTTGCTGGGACTAGCGGGCTTAAATCTGGGGCCAACGTCCTGACTTTC	CASSLAGTSGLKSGANVLTF
-	-	TRBV19	TRBJ1-6	TGTGCCAGTAGTGGGGCCTGGGATTCACCCCTCCACTTT	CASSGAWDSPLHF
TRBD1	-	TRBV19	TRBJ2-1	TGTGCCAGTAGTATCAGGACAGGGTACTCCAGAGGGCAGTTCTTC	CASSIRTGYSRGQFF
TRBD2	-	TRBV5-5	TRBJ2-1	TGTGCCAGCAGCTTGAGGCTAGCGGGAGGGGTTTATGAGCAGTTCTTC	CASSLRLAGGVYEQFF